A single sample is the source of the 5 T cell receptor beta chains below, sequenced in a study of T cell changes during pregnancy in multiple sclerosis. Data came from immunoSEQ multiplex PCR; TCRdb stores just in-frame clones and leaves some out. Here the sample spans 70,000 to 80,000 clones, about 93% being singletons. The specimen comprised peripheral blood, sampled in the first trimester of pregnancy. All receptors come from a female donor with multiple sclerosis, enrolled in a pregnancy study.

V and J are TRBV18 and TRBJ1-5, with a weak D call TRBD1 (5 bases). The CDR3 contains 16 residues. V lost 2 bases to trimming and J lost 7 bases, with 18 bases between them. Germline V gives CDR1 KGHSH, CDR2 LQKENI. In DNA, the CDR3 is TGTGCCAGCTCACCATCTCGTATGGGGGGTGGACAGCCCCAGCATTTT. Translated: CASSPSRMGGGQPQHF.

The rearrangement uses TRBV7-2 and TRBJ2-5, with D perhaps matching TRBD2 (6 bases). The CDR3 contains 14 residues. Trimming removed 5 bases at V and 2 bases at J, with 12 bases between. Germline CDR1 is SGHTA and CDR2 is FQGNSA. The CDR3 nucleotides read TGTGCCAGCAGCAAATCCGGGAGTCAAGAGACCCAGTACTTC. Translation: CASSKSGSQETQYF. Supplemented by reference TRBV7-2 and TRBJ2-5, the full variable domain reads GAGVSQSPSNKVTEKGKDVELRCDPISGHTALYWYRQSLGQGLEFLIYFQGNSAPDKSGLPSDRFSAERTGGSVSTLTIQRTQQEDSAVYLCASSKSGSQETQYFGPGTRLLVL.

The chain has TRBV7-9 and TRBJ2-1, with 9 positions matching TRBD2. V dropped 3 bases and J dropped 7; count of bases not matched to a gene: 10. Germline assignment: CDR1 SEHNR and CDR2 FQNEAQ (reference sequence). This CDR3 contains 16 residues. The CDR3: CASSFVKPSGTNEQFF. The CDR3 DNA sequence: TGTGCCAGCAGCTTCGTGAAACCTAGCGGGACAAATGAGCAGTTCTTC.

The chain combines TRBV7-9 with TRBJ2-1, with TRBD2 identical over 7 bases. Unmatched junction bases numbered 4, after V lost 5 bases and J lost 6 bases. CDR3 length: 13 residues. Germline loops: CDR1 SEHNR, CDR2 FQNEAQ (reference sequence). The CDR3 coding sequence is TGTGCCAGCAGCCCCCGGACTAGCAATGAGCAGTTCTTC. This gives the protein CASSPRTSNEQFF.

This chain joins TRBV10-2 and TRBJ1-5; D remains unclear. The CDR3 has 13 residues. V was trimmed by 5 bases and J by 0 bases, leaving 5 bases between them. Looked up from germline, CDR1 is WSHSY and CDR2 is SAAADI. The DNA for the CDR3 is TGCGCCAGCAGTTTCGGTAGCAATCAGCCCCAGCATTTT. Its translation: CASSFGSNQPQHF.